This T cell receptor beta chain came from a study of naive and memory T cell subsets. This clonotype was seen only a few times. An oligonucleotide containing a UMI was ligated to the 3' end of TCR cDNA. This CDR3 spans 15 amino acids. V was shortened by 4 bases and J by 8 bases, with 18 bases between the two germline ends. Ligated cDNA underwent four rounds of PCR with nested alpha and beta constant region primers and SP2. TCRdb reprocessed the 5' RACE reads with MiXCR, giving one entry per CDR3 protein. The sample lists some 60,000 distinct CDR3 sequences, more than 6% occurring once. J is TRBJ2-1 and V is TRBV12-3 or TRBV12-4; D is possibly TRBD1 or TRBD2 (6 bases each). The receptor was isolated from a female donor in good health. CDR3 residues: CASSSPRGLSDEQFF. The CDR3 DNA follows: TGTGCCAGCAGTTCACCCAGGGGACTTTCCGATGAGCAGTTCTTC.